The next 14 T cell receptor beta chains were all read from a single sample in a study of T cells in localized non-small cell lung cancer. Here immunoSEQ multiplex PCR was the method, and the copy in TCRdb shows in-frame clones only, minus some. Of around 130,000 clones in the sample, roughly 90% were seen once. The material was peripheral blood, obtained before any cancer treatment. The receptor set was obtained from a female donor older than 55 with stage I lung adenocarcinoma.

The V gene is TRBV6-1, the J gene TRBJ2-5; weak D call: TRBD1 (6 bases). V lost 5 bases to trimming and J lost 4 bases, with 14 bases between them. The CDR3 totals 14 residues. The V gene's germline CDR1 is MNHNS and CDR2 SASEGT. CDR3 loop: CASSWGPSGETQYF. The CDR3 nucleotides read TGTGCCAGCAGTTGGGGGCCGTCCGGAGAGACCCAGTACTTC.

In DNA, the CDR3 is TGTGCCAGCAGTGAAGCCAGGGCGGCAAAGCAGTACTTC. It yields the protein CASSEARAAKQYF. The chain is built from TRBV2 and TRBJ2-7, with D possibly TRBD1 on 5 matching bases. In germline, CDR1 is SNHLY, CDR2 FYNNEI. The germline V and J ends were trimmed by 0 bases and 8 bases, with 11 bases remaining between them. The CDR3 extends over 13 amino acids.

The chain has TRBV7-8 and TRBJ2-7; D might be TRBD2 (6 bases). The germline V gene encodes CDR1 SGHVS and CDR2 FQNEAQ. V shed 4 bases and J shed 4 bases, with 17 bases lying between them. The CDR3 contains 15 residues. In nucleotides, the CDR3 is TGTGCCAGCAGCTCGACGGGGGTGGGGTTTTACGAGCAGTACTTC. It translates to CASSSTGVGFYEQYF.

The gene calls are TRBV5-4 and TRBJ2-5; 8 bases align to TRBD2. The junction had 10 bases not matched to a gene; V was cut back by 10 bases and J by 5 bases. The germline CDR1 and CDR2 sequences are SGHNT and YYREEE (reference sequence). The CDR3 has 13 amino acids. For the CDR3, the DNA is TGTGCCCTCGGGGCTAGCGGGTGGGAGACCCAGTACTTC. Protein product: CALGASGWETQYF.

CDR3 residues: CASRRPLGNTIYF. The CDR3, as DNA: TGTGCCAGCAGGCGTCCCCTGGGAAACACCATATATTTT. This sequence joins TRBV28 and TRBJ1-3; no firm D call. The CDR3 is 13 amino acids. Germline-derived CDR1 and CDR2 are MDHEN and SYDVKM. The V end was cut by 6 bases, the J end by 4 bases, with 10 bases between.

This sequence joins TRBV7-2 and TRBJ2-7; the D gene is possibly TRBD2 (5 bases). The V end lost 5 bases, the J end lost 6 bases, and 17 bases lay between the germline ends. The CDR3 consists of 14 residues. Germline-derived CDR1 and CDR2 are SGHTA and FQGNSA. DNA of the CDR3: TGTGCCAGCAGCAGGGTGGGTAGCGCGGTCGAGCAGTACTTC. As protein: CASSRVGSAVEQYF. Complete variable domain (other parts from reference TRBV7-2 and TRBJ2-7): GAGVSQSPSNKVTEKGKDVELRCDPISGHTALYWYRQSLGQGLEFLIYFQGNSAPDKSGLPSDRFSAERTGGSVSTLTIQRTQQEDSAVYLCASSRVGSAVEQYFGPGTRLTVT.

Turning to this clone: This could be a read error, since a much larger clone is one nucleotide away. This chain joins TRBV7-9 and TRBJ1-3; possibly TRBD1 for D (6 bases). The CDR3 spans 15 residues. CDR1 and CDR2 (germline): SEHNR, FQNEAQ (reference sequence). As DNA, the CDR3 is TGTGCCAGCAGATCCGACAGGAACTCTGGAGACACCATATATTTT. It yields the protein CASRSDRNSGDTIYF. The full variable domain, with the rest looked up from reference TRBV7-9 and TRBJ1-3, is DTGVSQNPRHKITKRGQNVTFRCDPISEHNRLYWYRQTLGQGPEFLTYFQNEAQLEKSRLLSDRFSAERPKGSFSTLEIQRTEQGDSAMYLCASRSDRNSGDTIYFGEGSWLTVV.

This rearrangement joins TRBV30 to TRBJ2-2; unclear D gene. Trimming cost V 0 bases and J 4 bases, with 9 bases left between them. The CDR3 contains 14 residues. Germline V CDR1 and CDR2: GTSNPN, SVGIG (reference sequence). This chain's CDR3 is CAWSVWDGTGELFF. The CDR3 DNA follows: TGTGCCTGGAGTGTGTGGGATGGCACCGGGGAGCTGTTTTTT.

This clone was seen just once. V is TRBV20-1 and J is TRBJ2-3; the D is unclear. Germline CDR1 DFQATT, CDR2 SNEGSKA (reference sequence). The ends were cut back, 1 base at V and 7 bases at J, with 6 bases in the middle. The CDR3 sequence is 11 residues long. The CDR3 coding sequence is TGCAGTGCTAGAGTAGGGTATACGCAGTATTTT. Its translation: CSARVGYTQYF.

In its sample, this clone was seen once. The rearrangement joins TRBV28 to TRBJ2-1, with D perhaps matching TRBD2 (5 bases). This CDR3 contains 13 residues. Trimming stripped 2 bases from V and 9 bases from J, with 11 bases between. CDR1 is MDHEN, CDR2 SYDVKM, per germline. This CDR3 reads CASSLRIGGEQFF. The CDR3 coding sequence is TGTGCCAGCAGTTTAAGGATAGGAGGTGAGCAGTTCTTC. Full variable domain (missing parts from reference TRBV28 and TRBJ2-1): DVKVTQSSRYLVKRTGEKVFLECVQDMDHENMFWYRQDPGLGLRLIYFSYDVKMKEKGDIPEGYSVSREKKERFSLILESASTNQTSMYLCASSLRIGGEQFFGPGTRLTVL.

The gene calls are TRBV19 and TRBJ2-2; 7 bases map to TRBD1. With V trimmed by 5 bases and J by 7 bases, 10 bases remained unmatched. This CDR3 region has 15 residues. Looked up from germline, CDR1 is LNHDA and CDR2 is SQIVND (reference sequence). The CDR3 bases are TGTGCCAGTAGTCCCCTAGGGGGCCCGGGCGGGGAGCTGTTTTTT. Translating it yields CASSPLGGPGGELFF.

The genes are TRBV9 and TRBJ2-2; TRBD2 matches 8 bases. V lost 4 bases to trimming and J lost 1 base; unmatched junction nucleotides: 15. The CDR3 is 19 amino acids. Germline CDR1 reads SGDLS; CDR2 reads YYNGEE. In nucleotides, the CDR3 is TGTGCCAGCAGCTCTCCCCGGCGGGGGGACGGTTGGAACACCGGGGAGCTGTTTTTT. It translates to CASSSPRRGDGWNTGELFF.

V usage is TRBV5-1 and J usage is TRBJ2-1, with 7 positions matching TRBD2. Germline CDR1 reads SGHRS; CDR2 reads YFSETQ. The CDR3 loop spans 15 amino acids. Trimming cost V 3 bases and J 3 bases; bases outside gene matches: 6. The CDR3 loop reads CASSSAGGSYNEQFF. The DNA of the CDR3 is TGCGCCAGCAGCTCGGCCGGGGGGAGCTACAATGAGCAGTTCTTC.

The chain recombines TRBV6-5 with TRBJ2-1, with D uncertain. CDR1 and CDR2 (germline): MNHEY, SVGAGI. The CDR3 consists of 13 residues. The germline V and J ends were trimmed by 5 bases and 2 bases, with 7 bases remaining between them. The CDR3: CASSLRAYNEQFF. In DNA form, the CDR3 reads TGTGCCAGCAGTCTCCGGGCCTACAATGAGCAGTTCTTC.